The clone carrying this TCR beta chain was seen only a few times. Its antigen is not known. The data derive from a study of response to subunit inactivated influenza vaccine. Regarding the study as a whole: Each seasonal flu vaccination may recruit only limited new T cells, authors suggested.

TCRdb itself ran the RT-PCR reads through MiXCR, one entry per CDR3 protein. The sample lists 710,000 or so distinct CDR3 sequences, 15% to 17% seen once, with more than 9% in the top ten. Germline CDR1 reads MNHEY; CDR2 reads SMNVEV (reference sequence). CDR3 length: 15 residues. The V and J ends lost 6 bases and 2 bases, in that order; junction bases with no gene match: 7. The receptor's source is a man aged 50 to 59 who received an inactivated influenza vaccine. The sequencing used PBMCs from blood, collected 11 to 12 days after vaccination. The rearrangement joins TRBV27 to TRBJ2-7, with TRBD2 matching over 10 bases. CDR3 nucleotide sequence: TGTGCCAGCAGCTCCCTAGCGGGAGATCCCTACGAGCAGTACTTC. Translating it yields CASSSLAGDPYEQYF.